This T cell receptor (beta chain) derives from a study of PD-L1 blockade in urothelial cancer. The V gene lost 1 base and the J gene lost 4 bases, with 13 bases spanning the gap. Germline lookup yields CDR1 SEHNR and CDR2 FQNEAQ (reference sequence). The CDR3 contains 16 residues. Produced via immunoSEQ multiplex PCR; TCRdb's table is partial and in-frame only. Of 12,000 to 15,000 clones in the sample, 88% were seen once. Sampling of each patient yielded between 1 and 8 specimens, collected pretreatment and on-treatment. On this clone: Its matching antigen is unknown.

The study's findings and limits: Those with durable benefit had larger increases in tumor-associated blood clones at 3 weeks.

The TCR comes from an older man with urothelial cancer. Material: PBMCs, obtained around atezolizumab (anti-PD-L1) treatment. The rearrangement links TRBV7-9 to TRBJ1-4; D is unresolved. CDR3 amino acids: CASSLVMAADNEKLFF. The CDR3 coding sequence is TGTGCCAGCAGCTTAGTGATGGCAGCGGATAATGAAAAACTGTTTTTT. The full variable domain, in which reference TRBV7-9 and TRBJ1-4 provide the parts outside the CDR3, is DTGVSQNPRHKITKRGQNVTFRCDPISEHNRLYWYRQTLGQGPEFLTYFQNEAQLEKSRLLSDRFSAERPKGSFSTLEIQRTEQGDSAMYLCASSLVMAADNEKLFFGSGTQLSVL.